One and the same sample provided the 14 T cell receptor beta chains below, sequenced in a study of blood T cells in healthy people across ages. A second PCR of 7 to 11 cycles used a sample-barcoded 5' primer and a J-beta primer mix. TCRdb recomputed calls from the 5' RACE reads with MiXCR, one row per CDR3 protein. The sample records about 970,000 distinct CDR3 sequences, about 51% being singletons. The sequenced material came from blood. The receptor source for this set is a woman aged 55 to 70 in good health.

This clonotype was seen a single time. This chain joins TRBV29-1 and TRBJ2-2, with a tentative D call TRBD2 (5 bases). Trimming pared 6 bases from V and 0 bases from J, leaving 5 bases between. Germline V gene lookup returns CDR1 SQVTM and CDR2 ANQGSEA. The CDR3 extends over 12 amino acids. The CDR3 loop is CSVGANTGELFF. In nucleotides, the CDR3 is TGCAGCGTCGGGGCGAACACCGGGGAGCTGTTTTTT.

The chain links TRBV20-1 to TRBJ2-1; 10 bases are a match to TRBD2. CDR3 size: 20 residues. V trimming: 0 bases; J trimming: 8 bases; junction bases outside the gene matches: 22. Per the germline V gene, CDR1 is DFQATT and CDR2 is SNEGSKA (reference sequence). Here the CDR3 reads CSARDPLSSGSGKVMDEQFF. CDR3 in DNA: TGCAGTGCTAGAGACCCCCTATCTAGCGGGAGCGGTAAAGTCATGGATGAGCAGTTCTTC.

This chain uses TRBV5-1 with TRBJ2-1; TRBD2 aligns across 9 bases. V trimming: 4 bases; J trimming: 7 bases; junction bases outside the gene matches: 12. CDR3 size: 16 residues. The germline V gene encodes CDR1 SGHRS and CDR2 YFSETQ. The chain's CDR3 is CASSTSIAGAKNEQFF. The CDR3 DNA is TGCGCCAGCAGCACCTCGATAGCGGGAGCAAAAAATGAGCAGTTCTTC.

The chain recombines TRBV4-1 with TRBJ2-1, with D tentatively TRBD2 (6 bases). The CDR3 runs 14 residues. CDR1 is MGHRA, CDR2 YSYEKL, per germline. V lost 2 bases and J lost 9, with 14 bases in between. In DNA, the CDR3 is TGCGCCAGCAGCCAAACCCGGGAGATAGGTGAGCAGTTCTTC. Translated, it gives CASSQTREIGEQFF.

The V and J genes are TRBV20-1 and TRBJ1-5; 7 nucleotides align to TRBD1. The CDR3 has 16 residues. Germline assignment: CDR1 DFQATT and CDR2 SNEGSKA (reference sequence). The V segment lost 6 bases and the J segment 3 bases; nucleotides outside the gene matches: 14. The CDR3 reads CSAGATGTDYNQPQHF. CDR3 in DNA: TGCAGTGCCGGAGCTACTGGGACAGACTACAATCAGCCCCAGCATTTT.

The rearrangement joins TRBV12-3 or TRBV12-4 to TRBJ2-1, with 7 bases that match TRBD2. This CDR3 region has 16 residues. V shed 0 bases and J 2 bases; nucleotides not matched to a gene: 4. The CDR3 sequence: CASSLASLAAYNEQFF. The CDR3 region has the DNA TGTGCCAGCAGTTTAGCCTCCCTAGCGGCCTACAATGAGCAGTTCTTC.

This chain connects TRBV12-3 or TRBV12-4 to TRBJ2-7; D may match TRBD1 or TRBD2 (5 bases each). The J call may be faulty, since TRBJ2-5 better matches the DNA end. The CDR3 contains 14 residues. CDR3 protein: CASSWDQGMETQYF. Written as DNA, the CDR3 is TGTGCCAGCAGTTGGGACCAGGGTATGGAGACCCAGTACTTC.

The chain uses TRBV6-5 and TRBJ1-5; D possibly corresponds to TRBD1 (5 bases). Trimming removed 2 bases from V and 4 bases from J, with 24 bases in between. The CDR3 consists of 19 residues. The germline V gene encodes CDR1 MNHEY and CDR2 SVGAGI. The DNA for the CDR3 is TGTGCCAGCAGTTACGCTTACTTGGGGATCGGGGGAGGGAATCAGCCCCAGCATTTT. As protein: CASSYAYLGIGGGNQPQHF.

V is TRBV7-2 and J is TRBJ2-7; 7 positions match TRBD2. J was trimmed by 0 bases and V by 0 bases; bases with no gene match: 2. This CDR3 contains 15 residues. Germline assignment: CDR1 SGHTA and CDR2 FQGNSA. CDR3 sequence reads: CASSLAAGASYEQYF. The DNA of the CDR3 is TGTGCCAGCAGCTTAGCGGCGGGAGCCTCCTACGAGCAGTACTTC.

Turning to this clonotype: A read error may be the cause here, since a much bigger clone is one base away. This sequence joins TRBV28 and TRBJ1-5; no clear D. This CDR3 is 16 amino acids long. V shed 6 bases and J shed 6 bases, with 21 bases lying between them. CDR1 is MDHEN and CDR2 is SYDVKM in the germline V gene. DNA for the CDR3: TGTGCCAGCAGACCCCCGAGCAGGAGGAGCGGTCAGCCCCAGCATTTT. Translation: CASRPPSRRSGQPQHF.

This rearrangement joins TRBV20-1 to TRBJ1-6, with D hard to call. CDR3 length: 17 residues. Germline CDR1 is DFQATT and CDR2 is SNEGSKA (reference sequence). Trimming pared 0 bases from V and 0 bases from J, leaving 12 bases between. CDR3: CSARDGRTSSYNSPLHF. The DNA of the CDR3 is TGCAGTGCTAGAGATGGGCGTACGAGCTCCTATAATTCACCCCTCCACTTT.

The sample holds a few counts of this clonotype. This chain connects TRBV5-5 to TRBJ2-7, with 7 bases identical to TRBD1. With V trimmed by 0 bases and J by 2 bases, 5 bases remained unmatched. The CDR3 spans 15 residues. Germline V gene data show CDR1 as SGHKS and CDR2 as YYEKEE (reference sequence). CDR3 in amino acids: CASSLVPGGTYEQYF. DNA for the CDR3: TGTGCCAGCAGCTTGGTTCCAGGGGGAACCTACGAGCAGTACTTC.

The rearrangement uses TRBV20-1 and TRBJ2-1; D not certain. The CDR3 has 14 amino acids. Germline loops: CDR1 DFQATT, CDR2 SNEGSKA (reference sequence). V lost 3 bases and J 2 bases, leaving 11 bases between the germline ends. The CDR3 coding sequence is TGCAGTGCTAGTTATCTCGACCCCTACAATGAGCAGTTCTTC. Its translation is CSASYLDPYNEQFF.

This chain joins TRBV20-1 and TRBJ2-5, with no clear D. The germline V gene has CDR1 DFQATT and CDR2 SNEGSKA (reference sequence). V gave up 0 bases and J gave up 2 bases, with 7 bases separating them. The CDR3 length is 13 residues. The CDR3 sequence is CSARERHQETQYF. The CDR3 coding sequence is TGCAGTGCTAGAGAACGGCATCAAGAGACCCAGTACTTC.